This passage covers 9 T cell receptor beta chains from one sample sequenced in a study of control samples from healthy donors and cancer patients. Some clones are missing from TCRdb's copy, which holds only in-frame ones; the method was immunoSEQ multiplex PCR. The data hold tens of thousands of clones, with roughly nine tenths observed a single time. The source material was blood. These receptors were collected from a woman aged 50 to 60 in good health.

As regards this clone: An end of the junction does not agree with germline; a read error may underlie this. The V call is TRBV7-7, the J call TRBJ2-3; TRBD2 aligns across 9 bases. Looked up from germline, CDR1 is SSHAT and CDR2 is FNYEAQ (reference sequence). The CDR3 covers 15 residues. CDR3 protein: CASSPTSGSTDTQYF. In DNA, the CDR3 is TGTGCTAGCAGCCCGACTAGCGGAAGCACAGATACGCAGTATTTT.

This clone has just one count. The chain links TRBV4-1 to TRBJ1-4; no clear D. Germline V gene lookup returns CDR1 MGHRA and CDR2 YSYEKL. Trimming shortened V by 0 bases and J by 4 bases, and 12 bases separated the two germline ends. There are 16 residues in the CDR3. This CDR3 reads CASSQDPRPSNEKLFF. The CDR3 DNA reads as TGCGCCAGCAGCCAAGATCCCCGGCCCAGTAATGAAAAACTGTTTTTT.

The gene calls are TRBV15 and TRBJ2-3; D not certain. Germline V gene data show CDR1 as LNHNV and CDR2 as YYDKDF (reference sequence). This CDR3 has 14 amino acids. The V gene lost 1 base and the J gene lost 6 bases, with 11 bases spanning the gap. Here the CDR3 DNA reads TGTGCCACCAGCAGAGGAGGTGCTCAGGATACGCAGTATTTT. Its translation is CATSRGGAQDTQYF.

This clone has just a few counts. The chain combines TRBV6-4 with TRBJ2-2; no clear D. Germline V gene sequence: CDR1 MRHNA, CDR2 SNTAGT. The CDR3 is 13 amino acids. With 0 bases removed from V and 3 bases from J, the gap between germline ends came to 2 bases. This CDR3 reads CASSDSHTGELFF. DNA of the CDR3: TGTGCCAGCAGTGACTCGCACACCGGGGAGCTGTTTTTT.

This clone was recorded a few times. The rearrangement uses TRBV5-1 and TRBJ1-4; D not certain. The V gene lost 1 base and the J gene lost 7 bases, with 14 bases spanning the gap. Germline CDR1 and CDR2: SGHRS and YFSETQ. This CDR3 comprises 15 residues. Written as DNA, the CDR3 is TGCGCCAGCAGCTTGATTCCGGGGTCCTCTGAAAAACTGTTTTTT. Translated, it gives CASSLIPGSSEKLFF.

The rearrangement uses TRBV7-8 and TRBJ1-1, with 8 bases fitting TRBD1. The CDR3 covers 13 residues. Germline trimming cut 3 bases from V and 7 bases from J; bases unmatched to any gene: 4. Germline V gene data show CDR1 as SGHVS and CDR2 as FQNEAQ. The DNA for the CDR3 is TGTGCCAGCAGCTTCAGGGGGCTTATTGAAGCTTTCTTT. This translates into CASSFRGLIEAFF.

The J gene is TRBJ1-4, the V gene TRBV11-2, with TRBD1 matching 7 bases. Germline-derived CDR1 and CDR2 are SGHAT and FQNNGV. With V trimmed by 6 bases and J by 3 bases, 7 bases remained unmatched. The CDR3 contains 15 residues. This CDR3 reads CASSRQGEPNEKLFF. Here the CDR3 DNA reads TGTGCCAGCAGTCGACAGGGAGAACCTAATGAAAAACTGTTTTTT.

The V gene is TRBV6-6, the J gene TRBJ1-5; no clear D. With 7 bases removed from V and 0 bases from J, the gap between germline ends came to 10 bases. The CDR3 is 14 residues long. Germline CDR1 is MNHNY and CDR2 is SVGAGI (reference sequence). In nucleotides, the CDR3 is TGTGCCAGCATACAGTCCTATAGCAATCAGCCCCAGCATTTT. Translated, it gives CASIQSYSNQPQHF.

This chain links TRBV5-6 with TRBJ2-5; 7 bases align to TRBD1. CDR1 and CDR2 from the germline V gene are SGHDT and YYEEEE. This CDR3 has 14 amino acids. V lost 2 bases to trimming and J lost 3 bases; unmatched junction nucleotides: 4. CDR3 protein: CASSLTGTEETQYF. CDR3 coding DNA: TGTGCCAGCAGCTTAACCGGGACAGAAGAGACCCAGTACTTC. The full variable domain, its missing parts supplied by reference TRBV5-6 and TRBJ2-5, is DAGVTQSPTHLIKTRGQQVTLRCSPKSGHDTVSWYQQALGQGPQFIFQYYEEEERQRGNFPDRFSGHQFPNYSSELNVNALLLGDSALYLCASSLTGTEETQYFGPGTRLLVL.